The next 27 T cell receptor beta chains were all read from a single sample in a study of blood T cells in healthy people across ages. Primed by a sample-barcoded 5' primer and a J-beta primer mix, a second PCR proceeded for roughly 7 to 11 cycles. TCRdb reanalysed the 5' RACE reads using MiXCR and keeps one entry per CDR3 protein. The sample has 1 million or so distinct CDR3 sequences; around 45% are singletons. The sequencing sample was made of blood. These receptors came from a woman aged 60-70 years in good health.

The gene calls are TRBV5-1 and TRBJ2-7, with D possibly matching TRBD1 (5 bases). Trimming stripped 3 bases from V and 4 bases from J, with 11 bases between. This CDR3 contains 13 residues. Germline V CDR1 and CDR2: SGHRS, YFSETQ. The CDR3 region has the DNA TGCGCCAGCAGCTCACCAGACAGTTACGAGCAGTACTTC. It specifies CASSSPDSYEQYF.

This clonotype occurred many times. This chain joins TRBV20-1 and TRBJ2-7, with D tentatively TRBD1 or TRBD2 (6 bases each). CDR1 and CDR2 from the germline V gene are DFQATT and SNEGSKA (reference sequence). CDR3 length equals 14 residues. Trimming took 3 bases from V and 7 from J, leaving 19 bases between them. The CDR3: CSASKGGQRGEQYF. The CDR3 region has the DNA TGCAGTGCTAGTAAGGGGGGCCAGAGGGGGGAGCAGTACTTC.

Only a few counts were recorded for this clonotype. An end of the junction differs from the germline gene, which may be a read error. The gene calls are TRBV20-1 and TRBJ2-3; TRBD1 or TRBD2 may be the D gene (5 bases each). The CDR3 contains 16 residues. Germline loops: CDR1 DFQATT, CDR2 SNEGSKA (reference sequence). The CDR3 region has the DNA TGCAGTGCCAGAGATACACCGGGGCCAGCCTCAGATACGCAGTATTTT. This sequence encodes CSARDTPGPASDTQYF.

The J gene is TRBJ2-7, the V gene TRBV27; 10 nucleotides match TRBD1. Trimming cost V 5 bases and J 0 bases; bases outside gene matches: 10. The CDR3 is 17 amino acids. Germline CDR1 and CDR2: MNHEY and SMNVEV (reference sequence). The CDR3 loop reads CASSRGTGAFSSYEQYF. DNA for the CDR3: TGTGCCAGCAGTCGGGGGACAGGGGCCTTTAGCTCCTACGAGCAGTACTTC.

The table lists this clonotype with a few counts. The chain links TRBV10-3 to TRBJ1-5, with a tentative D call TRBD1 (6 bases). V lost 6 bases to trimming and J lost 4 bases, with 7 bases between them. Germline V gene sequence: CDR1 ENHRY, CDR2 SYGVKD. This CDR3 region has 12 residues. The CDR3 spells CAIRGTNQPQHF. The CDR3 nucleotides read TGTGCCATCAGAGGGACAAATCAGCCCCAGCATTTT.

This clonotype was found a few times. The rearrangement links TRBV5-1 to TRBJ1-5; 9 positions agree with TRBD1. CDR3 length: 16 residues. V dropped 4 bases and J dropped 2; count of bases not matched to a gene: 7. Germline CDR1 and CDR2: SGHRS and YFSETQ. The CDR3 here is CASSPGTGQCNQPQHF. The CDR3 DNA is TGCGCCAGCAGCCCCGGGACAGGGCAATGCAATCAGCCCCAGCATTTT. Full variable domain (missing parts from reference TRBV5-1 and TRBJ1-5): KAGVTQTPRYLIKTRGQQVTLSCSPISGHRSVSWYQQTPGQGLQFLFEYFSETQRNKGNFPGRFSGRQFSNSRSEMNVSTLELGDSALYLCASSPGTGQCNQPQHFGDGTRLSIL.

In this sample, this clonotype turned up a few times. One junction end does not reproduce the germline sequence, and a read error may be involved. The CDR3 is CASSDSGGAVPWGYTF. The CDR3 DNA reads as TGTGCCAGCAGTGACTCCGGGGGGGCTGTCCCGTGGGGCTACACCTTC. The chain uses TRBV6-5 and TRBJ1-2; possible D gene TRBD1, 6 bases. Germline V gene sequence: CDR1 MNHEY, CDR2 SVGAGI. This CDR3 is 16 amino acids long.

This clonotype was seen only once. The gene calls are TRBV20-1 and TRBJ2-1, with 7 bases lining up with TRBD2. The germline CDR1 and CDR2 sequences are DFQATT and SNEGSKA (reference sequence). V dropped 4 bases and J dropped 5; count of bases not matched to a gene: 5. CDR3 size: 13 residues. This chain's CDR3 is CSAISGTHNEQFF. CDR3 bases: TGCAGTGCTATAAGCGGGACTCACAATGAGCAGTTCTTC.

The chain couples TRBV2 to TRBJ2-5; possibly TRBD1 for D (5 bases). Trimming took off 1 base at V and 4 bases at J, with 10 bases between the two ends. This CDR3 region has 14 residues. Per germline, CDR1 SNHLY and CDR2 FYNNEI. The CDR3 DNA reads as TGTGCCAGCAGTGAAGGACAGTCCCGAGAGACCCAGTACTTC. It translates to CASSEGQSRETQYF.

This clonotype was seen a handful of times. This chain connects TRBV9 to TRBJ2-7; D remains ambiguous. Trimming shortened V by 0 bases and J by 3 bases, and 10 bases separated the two germline ends. Germline CDR1 is SGDLS and CDR2 is YYNGEE. There are 14 residues in the CDR3. CDR3 sequence: CASSVGTVYYEQYF. In DNA form, the CDR3 reads TGTGCCAGCAGCGTAGGGACGGTTTACTACGAGCAGTACTTC.

In regard to this clonotype: A much larger clone is a single base away; this may be a read error. The chain has TRBV12-3 or TRBV12-4 and TRBJ2-7; D is possibly TRBD2 (7 bases). The CDR3 has 16 residues. Trimming cost V 7 bases and J 7 bases, with 26 bases left between them. The CDR3 sequence is CASTLGGEGPYNEQYF. CDR3 DNA sequence: TGTGCCAGCACCCTAGGGGGGGAGGGCCCCTACAATGAGCAGTACTTC.

The sample holds a few counts of this clonotype. V and J are TRBV5-1 and TRBJ2-3, with 8 nucleotides matching TRBD1. CDR1 is SGHRS, CDR2 YFSETQ, per germline. The CDR3 has 16 residues. The junction had 8 bases not matched to a gene; V was cut back by 1 base and J by 4 bases. CDR3 nucleotide sequence: TGCGCCAGCAGCTTGAGCGGCCAGGGGGCCGCAGATACGCAGTATTTT. Translated: CASSLSGQGAADTQYF.

As for this clonotype: At one end, the junction sequence differs from germline, possibly due to a read error. The chain joins TRBV28 to TRBJ2-3; 11 bases fit TRBD2. Germline assignment: CDR1 MDHEN and CDR2 SYDVKM. The CDR3 sequence is 16 residues long. The CDR3 spells CASARLAGSSTGTQYF. CDR3 sequence (DNA): TGTGCCAGCGCGAGACTAGCGGGATCTAGCACAGGTACGCAGTATTTT.

V gene TRBV6-1 combines with J gene TRBJ2-5, with D unresolved. CDR3 length equals 11 residues. The V end was cut by 6 bases, the J end by 6 bases, with 8 bases between. CDR1 is MNHNS, CDR2 SASEGT, per germline. CDR3 nucleotide sequence: TGTGCCAGCAGGAGAGGCCAGACCCAGTACTTC. Amino acid sequence: CASRRGQTQYF.

This sequence joins TRBV4-1 and TRBJ2-3; 13 nucleotides match TRBD2. Trimming took 3 bases from V and 9 from J; bases not matched to a gene: 9. Germline V gene lookup returns CDR1 MGHRA and CDR2 YSYEKL. The CDR3 runs to 16 residues. The CDR3 region is CASSQLLGLAGETQYF. The CDR3 DNA reads TGCGCCAGCAGCCAGTTGTTAGGACTAGCGGGAGAAACGCAGTATTTT.

This clonotype came up once. A single base separates this from a much larger clone, so it may be a read error. This chain joins TRBV7-8 and TRBJ2-1; the D is unclear. The CDR3 runs 16 residues. Between the trimmed V and J ends, which lost 3 bases and 10 bases, there was a span of 22 bases. Per the germline V gene, CDR1 is SGHVS and CDR2 is FQNEAQ. This CDR3 is CASSLNPEYLAYEQFF. CDR3 DNA sequence: TGTGCCAGCAGCTTGAACCCGGAGTATCTTGCCTACGAGCAGTTCTTC.

The V gene is TRBV5-1, the J gene TRBJ2-5; 8 bases match TRBD2. The germline gives CDR1 SGHRS, CDR2 YFSETQ. The trim removed 4 bases at V and 7 bases at J, leaving 12 bases unmatched. The CDR3 length is 15 residues. The DNA for the CDR3 is TGCGCCAGCAGCCCCCCGAGCGGGGGCCTATGGACCCAGTACTTC. As protein: CASSPPSGGLWTQYF.

This sequence joins TRBV29-1 and TRBJ2-3; 7 bases map to TRBD2. The CDR3 consists of 13 residues. The germline V gene has CDR1 SQVTM and CDR2 ANQGSEA. V dropped 5 bases and J dropped 2; count of bases not matched to a gene: 4. The CDR3 region is CSVRGSSTDTQYF. In DNA form, the CDR3 reads TGCAGCGTTCGCGGGAGTTCCACAGATACGCAGTATTTT.

Only a few counts were recorded for this clonotype. V is TRBV5-1 and J is TRBJ2-7; D uncertain. The CDR3 totals 15 residues. Trimming took 0 bases from V and 6 from J, leaving 16 bases between them. The germline V gene has CDR1 SGHRS and CDR2 YFSETQ. DNA for the CDR3: TGCGCCAGCAGCTTGGATAGGTTTTCCACCGGCGAGCAGTACTTC. It specifies CASSLDRFSTGEQYF.

The chain combines TRBV11-2 with TRBJ2-1, with 9 positions matching TRBD2. The CDR3 runs 17 residues. Germline assignment: CDR1 SGHAT and CDR2 FQNNGV. The V gene end was trimmed by 4 bases and the J gene end by 8 bases; junction bases not matched to a gene: 15. CDR3 coding DNA: TGTGCCAGCAGCTGGGATAGGGCTAGCGGGAAATCAGATGAGCAGTTCTTC. Its protein is CASSWDRASGKSDEQFF.

This chain links TRBV20-1 with TRBJ2-4; 11 nucleotides line up with TRBD2. TRBJ2-5 explains the end of the DNA better; the J call may be wrong. This CDR3 is built from 13 residues. Germline V gene lookup returns CDR1 DFQATT and CDR2 SNEGSKA (reference sequence). The CDR3 region is CSAFSGRGQTQYF. CDR3 DNA sequence: TGCAGTGCTTTTAGCGGGAGGGGGCAGACCCAGTACTTC.

This clonotype was found a few times. The chain carries TRBV14 and TRBJ2-5; D assignment may be TRBD1 or TRBD2 (5 bases each). Trimming pared 3 bases from V and 1 base from J, leaving 15 bases between. CDR1 and CDR2 from the germline V gene are SGHDN and FVKESK. The CDR3 covers 16 residues. In DNA, the CDR3 is TGTGCCAGCAGCCAGAGAGGGACCTTCGGCCAAGAGACCCAGTACTTC. Translating it yields CASSQRGTFGQETQYF.

The chain is built from TRBV5-6 and TRBJ2-3; 7 bases fit TRBD1. The V and J ends lost 3 bases and 7 bases, in that order; junction bases with no gene match: 8. The V gene's germline CDR1 is SGHDT and CDR2 YYEEEE. The CDR3 spans 14 residues. The CDR3 coding sequence is TGTGCCAGCAGCTGGGGGACAGCCGGTAATACGCAGTATTTT. Protein: CASSWGTAGNTQYF.

The V and J genes are TRBV6-1 and TRBJ2-7, with a tentative D call TRBD1 (6 bases). Germline CDR1 is MNHNS and CDR2 is SASEGT. Trimming shortened V by 6 bases and J by 6 bases, and 21 bases separated the two germline ends. This CDR3 spans 15 amino acids. CDR3 amino acids: CASRYNRALLREQYF. The CDR3 DNA is TGTGCCAGCAGATATAACAGGGCGCTCCTGCGCGAGCAGTACTTC.

The chain employs TRBV5-1 and TRBJ2-1; 10 positions match TRBD2. After removal of 6 bases from V and 3 bases from J, the junction contained 6 bases not matched to a gene. The CDR3 is 15 residues long. Germline V lookup: CDR1 SGHRS, CDR2 YFSETQ. The CDR3 DNA follows: TGCGCCAGCACCGAACGGACTAGCGGCTACAATGAGCAGTTCTTC. Amino acids: CASTERTSGYNEQFF.

Turning to this clonotype: The junction and the germline gene differ at one end; a read error may be behind it. The rearrangement links TRBV6-2 or TRBV6-3 to TRBJ2-6; D unclear. The CDR3 contains 15 residues. In germline, CDR1 is MNHEY, CDR2 SVGEGT. The DNA of the CDR3 is TGTGCCAGCAGTTATCGGGTCTCTGGGACCAACGTCCTGACTTTC. Encoded protein: CASSYRVSGTNVLTF.

The chain recombines TRBV6-5 with TRBJ1-4, with 7 positions matching TRBD1. Germline V gene sequence: CDR1 MNHEY, CDR2 SVGAGI. This CDR3 contains 15 residues. The trim removed 2 bases at V and 3 bases at J, leaving 3 bases unmatched. This CDR3 reads CASSYTGAPNEKLFF. For the CDR3, the DNA is TGTGCCAGCAGTTACACAGGGGCTCCTAATGAAAAACTGTTTTTT.